The sequence of this TCR beta chain was determined in a study of blood T cell repertoires in COVID-19. For the study at large: The United States, Italy and Spain supplied acute and convalescent COVID-19 samples. Sources were T cells, B-cell-depleted T cells, or PBMCs; the material itself was cDNA or gDNA.

In the source study's methods: Amplification of reference gene primers provided the estimated nucleated cell counts. Libraries were prepared by immunoSEQ multiplex PCR; TCRdb keeps only in-frame clonotypes and omits some of them. The V and J calls and clone size are taken from that table; D and trimming were inferred from the DNA. The sample includes approximately 240,000 clones, roughly 84% of them seen just once. The germline CDR1 and CDR2 sequences are LGHDT and YNNKEL (reference sequence). Trimming took 4 bases from V and 4 from J, leaving 13 bases between them. The CDR3 is 14 residues long. Specimen: peripheral blood. The gene calls are TRBV3-1 (or the pseudogene TRBV3-2) and TRBJ2-5; D not certain. This TCR derives from a woman aged 30 to 39 who had recovered from COVID-19. DNA of the CDR3: TGTGCCAGCAGCCCCCGGTTCGGTTTAGAGACCCAGTACTTC. Translated: CASSPRFGLETQYF.